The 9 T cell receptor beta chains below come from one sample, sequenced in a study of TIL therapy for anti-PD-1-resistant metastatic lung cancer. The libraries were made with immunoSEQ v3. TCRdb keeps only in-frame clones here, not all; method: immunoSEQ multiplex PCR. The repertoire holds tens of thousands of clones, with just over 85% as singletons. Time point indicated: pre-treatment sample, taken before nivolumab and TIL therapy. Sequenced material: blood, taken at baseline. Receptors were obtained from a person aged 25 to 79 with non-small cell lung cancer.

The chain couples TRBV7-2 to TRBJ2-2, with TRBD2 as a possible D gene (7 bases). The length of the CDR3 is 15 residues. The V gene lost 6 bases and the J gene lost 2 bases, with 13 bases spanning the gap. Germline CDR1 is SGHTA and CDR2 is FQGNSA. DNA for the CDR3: TGTGCCAGCAGTCCCCGGGGGGCCAACACCGGGGAGCTGTTTTTT. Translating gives CASSPRGANTGELFF.

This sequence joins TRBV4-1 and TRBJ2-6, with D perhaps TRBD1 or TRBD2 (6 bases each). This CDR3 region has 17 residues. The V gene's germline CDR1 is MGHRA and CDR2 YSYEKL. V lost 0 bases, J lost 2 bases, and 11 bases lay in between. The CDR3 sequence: CASSQDTGRTGANVLTF. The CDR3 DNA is TGCGCCAGCAGCCAAGATACAGGGAGGACTGGGGCCAACGTCCTGACTTTC.

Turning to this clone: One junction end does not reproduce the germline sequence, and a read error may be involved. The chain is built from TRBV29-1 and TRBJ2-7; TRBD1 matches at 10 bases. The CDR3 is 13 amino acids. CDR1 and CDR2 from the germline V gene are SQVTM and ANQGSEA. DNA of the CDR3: TGCAGCGTGGAAGGACAGGGGGTATACGAGCAGTACTTC. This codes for CSVEGQGVYEQYF.

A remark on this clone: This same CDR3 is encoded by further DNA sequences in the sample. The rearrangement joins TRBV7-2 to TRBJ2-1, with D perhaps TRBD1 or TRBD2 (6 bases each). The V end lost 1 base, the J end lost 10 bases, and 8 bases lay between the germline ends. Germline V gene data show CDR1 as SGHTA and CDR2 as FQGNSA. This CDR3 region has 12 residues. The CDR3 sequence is CASSLGRGEQFF. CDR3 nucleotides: TGTGCCAGCAGCTTAGGGAGGGGGGAGCAGTTCTTC.

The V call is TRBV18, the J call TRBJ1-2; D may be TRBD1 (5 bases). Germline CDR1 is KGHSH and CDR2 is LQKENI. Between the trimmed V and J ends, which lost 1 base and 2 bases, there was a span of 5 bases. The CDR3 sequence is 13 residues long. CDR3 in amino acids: CASSPQGNYGYTF. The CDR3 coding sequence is TGTGCCAGCTCACCACAGGGGAACTATGGCTACACCTTC. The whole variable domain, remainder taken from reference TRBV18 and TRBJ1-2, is NAGVMQNPRHLVRRRGQEARLRCSPMKGHSHVYWYRQLPEEGLKFMVYLQKENIIDESGMPKERFSAEFPKEGPSILRIQQVVRGDSAAYFCASSPQGNYGYTFGSGTRLTVV.

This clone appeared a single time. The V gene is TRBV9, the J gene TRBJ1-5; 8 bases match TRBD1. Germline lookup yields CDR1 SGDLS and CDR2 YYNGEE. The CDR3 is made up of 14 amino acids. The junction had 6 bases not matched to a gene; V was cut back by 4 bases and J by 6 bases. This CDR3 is CASSPGQGLQPQHF. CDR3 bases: TGTGCCAGCAGCCCAGGACAGGGACTTCAGCCCCAGCATTTT. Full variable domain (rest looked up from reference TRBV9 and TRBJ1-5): DSGVTQTPKHLITATGQRVTLRCSPRSGDLSVYWYQQSLDQGLQFLIQYYNGEERAKGNILERFSAQQFPDLHSELNLSSLELGDSALYFCASSPGQGLQPQHFGDGTRLSIL.

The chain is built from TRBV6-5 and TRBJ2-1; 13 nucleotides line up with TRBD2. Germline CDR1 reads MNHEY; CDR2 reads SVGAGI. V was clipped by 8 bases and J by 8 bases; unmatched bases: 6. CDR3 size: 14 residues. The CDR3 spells CASSGTSGIYEQFF. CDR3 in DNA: TGTGCCAGCTCAGGGACTAGCGGGATCTATGAGCAGTTCTTC.

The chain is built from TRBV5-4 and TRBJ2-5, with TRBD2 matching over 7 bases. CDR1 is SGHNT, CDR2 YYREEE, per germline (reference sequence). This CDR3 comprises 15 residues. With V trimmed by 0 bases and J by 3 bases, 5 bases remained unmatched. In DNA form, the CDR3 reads TGTGCCAGCAGCTTGGCGACGGCGGGAGAAGAGACCCAGTACTTC. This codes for CASSLATAGEETQYF. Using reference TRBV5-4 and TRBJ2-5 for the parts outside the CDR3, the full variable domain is ETGVTQSPTHLIKTRGQQVTLRCSSQSGHNTVSWYQQALGQGPQFIFQYYREEENGRGNFPPRFSGLQFPNYSSELNVNALELDDSALYLCASSLATAGEETQYFGPGTRLLVL.

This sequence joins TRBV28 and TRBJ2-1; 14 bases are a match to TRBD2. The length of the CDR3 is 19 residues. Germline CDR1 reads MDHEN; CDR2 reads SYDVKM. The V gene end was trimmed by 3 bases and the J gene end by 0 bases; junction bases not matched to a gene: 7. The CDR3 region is CASSLAGLAGGSSYNEQFF. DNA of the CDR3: TGTGCCAGCAGTTTGGCTGGACTAGCGGGAGGTAGCTCCTACAATGAGCAGTTCTTC.